Reported below is one T cell receptor (beta chain). The antigen this receptor binds is unknown. Base qualities are not recorded, but no much larger clone differs from it by a single base. The sample belongs to a study of shared clonotypes between healthy human individuals (dated by TCRdb to the early 2020s). Background on the whole study: A couple of women and a few men aged 18 to 49 years were included in the cohort. For each donor, CD4 naive and CD4 memory were each given three plates, CD8 naive was given two plates, and CD8 memory was given one plate. Blood TCR repertoires of roughly five healthy adults were deeply sequenced to estimate repertoire size and the extent of clonotype sharing between individuals. To increase sequencing depth and limit assay-specific biases, TCR repertoire library preparation and sequencing were carried out by different laboratories using diverse techniques. Leukapheresis yielded between about 0.94 and 10 billion PBMCs per donor.

The CDR3 sequence holds 12 residues, the cysteine and phenylalanine included. Left in the record is the CDR3 DNA by itself, 36 bases read in frame from the first base. The germline V gene encodes CDR1 MNHEY and CDR2 SVGAGI. The junction carries 11 bases between V and J, which are trimmed by 5 bases and 6 bases respectively. General conclusions and limits of the study: Compared with non-shared clonotypes, the clonotypes found in all four sorted-subset donors had higher generation probabilities. Pairwise subsampling led to the expectation that sequencing depth would affect the degree of clonotype sharing among donors. Sharing across a few donors was observed for approximately 4.6% of naive CD4, 3.5% of naive CD8, around 2.5% of memory CD4, and roughly 0.43% of memory CD8 clonotypes. The small number of donors limited the genetic and exposure-history diversity represented. Naive subsets generally had larger estimated clonotype richness than memory subsets did. Sampling was limited to blood, and TCR repertoires in tissue likely differ from TCR repertoires in blood. Even with the large sequencing depth, rarefaction of the sorted-subset datasets indicated that sequencing was incomplete.

TCR CDR3 regions were amplified from genomic DNA by multiplex PCR using the deep immunoSEQ assay. Extracted genomic DNA from each cell subset was spread evenly across all wells of several immunoSEQ 96-well plates, with each plate serving as a replicate. For sorted subsets, approximately 210 ng genomic DNA, equal to approximately 30,000 T cell genomes, was loaded into each replicate PCR. Purified libraries were measured with a Qubit 3.0 fluorometer, size-checked on a Bioanalyzer 2100, and measured again with the KAPA Library Quantification kit. A separate single-read 150-cycle Illumina NextSeq 550 flow cell was used to sequence each immunoSEQ 96-well plate. Per the source publication's procedure: Because the immunoSEQ output included only junctional sequences and no quality scores, the filtering could not be the same as the filtering used for full-length reads. Sequences were annotated with PyIR, a Python wrapper for IgBLAST v1.9, using IMGT germline references to assign V/J genes and CDR3. Reads with weak V/J assignments (E-value above 1e-6), missing CDR3, stop codons, out-of-frame junctions, or ambiguous translated residues were removed. A V3J clonotype was defined by an identical inferred V gene, J gene, and CDR3 amino acid sequence. The percentage overlap between two repertoires was calculated by dividing the number of shared unique clonotypes by the size of the smaller repertoire. Richness of each repertoire was evaluated using RTK rarefaction, the Chao1 estimator, and Recon v2.1 estimates of unobserved clonotypes. Generation probabilities were computed with OLGA for all TCRbeta clonotypes obtained by the gDNA method from several donors. As stored in TCRdb, this immuneACCESS dataset retains in-frame rearrangements with V and J assigned. A fraction of the clones does not appear; measured against another copy, unresolved V genes explain less than half of the discrepancy, and the remainder lacks a known reason. V, J and clone size derive from that table, while D and trimming were established from the DNA sequence. For this sample there are 550,000 to 750,000 clones; around 92% appear just once. 24% of the sample belongs to the ten largest clones.

CD8 naive samples were CD45RO-negative cells positively selected for CCR7, giving a CD45RA+CCR7+ population that excluded TemRA cells. The donors were healthy, HIV-negative adults who had no recently reported acute infections or vaccinations. Every donor was a Caucasian adult living in Nashville, Tennessee, USA. Blood was obtained by leukapheresis, after which PBMCs were separated by Ficoll-Histopaque density gradient centrifugation and cryopreserved in liquid nitrogen vapor phase. Analytical flow cytometry was used to check the purity and quantity of every magnetically sorted T cell population. Genomic DNA was isolated from each sorted fraction and quantified by UV absorbance on a Nanodrop 2000c.

The receptor comes from a man aged 30 to 39 in good health. The sequenced material came from naive CD8+ T cells sorted from blood. The meaning of the sample's cell subset or site label: CD45RA+CCR7+. The receptor chain draws on TRBV6-5 and TRBJ2-7, with the identity of the D gene unclear. The DNA is as follows: TGTGCCAGCAGTCCTGACCCCCGCGAGCAGTACTTC. Its translation is CASSPDPREQYF.